The 20 T cell receptor beta chains reported below all come from one sample, sequenced in a study of blood T cell repertoires in COVID-19. Data came from immunoSEQ multiplex PCR; TCRdb stores just in-frame clones and leaves some out. The sample contains hundreds of thousands of clones, roughly 87% of which appear only once. Sequencing used PBMCs or T cells enriched from blood (not recorded which). The receptors were sampled from a young woman who had recovered from COVID-19.

V and J are TRBV19 and TRBJ2-7; D is ambiguous. The CDR3 runs to 15 residues. The germline CDR1 and CDR2 sequences are LNHDA and SQIVND (reference sequence). V lost 1 base to trimming and J lost 0 bases, with 10 bases between them. In DNA, the CDR3 is TGTGCCAGTAGTATAGTCACAGCCAACTCCTACGAGCAGTACTTC. This codes for CASSIVTANSYEQYF.

The chain links TRBV15 to TRBJ2-1; perhaps TRBD1 as D (5 bases). Germline-derived CDR1 and CDR2 are LNHNV and YYDKDF (reference sequence). This CDR3 region has 13 residues. V was trimmed by 0 bases and J by 7 bases, leaving 7 bases between them. The CDR3 sequence: CATSRDPGNEQFF. The CDR3 DNA sequence: TGTGCCACCAGCAGAGATCCAGGGAATGAGCAGTTCTTC.

The CDR3 protein is CAWSVRGRTGLNQPQHF. Here the CDR3 DNA reads TGTGCCTGGAGTGTACGGGGTAGGACAGGGCTCAATCAGCCCCAGCATTTT. V is TRBV30 and J is TRBJ1-5, with TRBD1 matching over 8 bases. The CDR3 totals 17 residues. V gave up 0 bases and J gave up 3 bases; unmatched junction bases: 10. In germline, CDR1 is GTSNPN, CDR2 SVGIG (reference sequence).

This sequence joins TRBV3-1 (or the pseudogene TRBV3-2) and TRBJ2-1; 9 positions agree with TRBD2. Germline lookup yields CDR1 LGHDT and CDR2 YNNKEL (reference sequence). V dropped 5 bases and J dropped 4; count of bases not matched to a gene: 12. The CDR3 sequence is 17 residues long. CDR3 sequence (DNA): TGTGCCAGCAGCGTTCAGATGACTAGCGGCCCTTACAATGAGCAGTTCTTC. It translates to CASSVQMTSGPYNEQFF.

The rearrangement uses TRBV25-1 and TRBJ2-7; 7 bases line up with TRBD1. Germline V gene sequence: CDR1 MGHDK, CDR2 SYGVNS. The CDR3 is made up of 12 amino acids. The ends lost 8 bases at V and 6 bases at J; junction bases unmatched: 7. The CDR3 DNA reads TGTGCCAGCCGGGGAAGACAGGGCGAGCAGTACTTC. It is translated as CASRGRQGEQYF.

The chain links TRBV19 to TRBJ1-2, with D unresolved. Germline CDR1 LNHDA, CDR2 SQIVND (reference sequence). V was trimmed by 1 base and J by 8 bases, leaving 11 bases between them. The CDR3 is 13 amino acids. The CDR3 nucleotides read TGTGCCAGTAGTATAGGAGCAGGAGGAGGCTACACCTTC. This codes for CASSIGAGGGYTF.

The gene calls are TRBV10-3 and TRBJ2-7, with a tentative D call TRBD1 (5 bases). Looked up from germline, CDR1 is ENHRY and CDR2 is SYGVKD. V gave up 4 bases and J gave up 3 bases, with 10 bases separating them. The CDR3 extends over 13 amino acids. In DNA, the CDR3 is TGTGCCATCAGTGGGGGCTCCGGCTACGAGCAGTACTTC. Protein: CAISGGSGYEQYF.

The rearrangement links TRBV4-3 to TRBJ2-7; 8 bases fit TRBD1. The V and J ends lost 0 bases and 4 bases, in that order; junction bases with no gene match: 14. The germline V gene has CDR1 LGHNA and CDR2 YSLEER. The CDR3 spans 18 residues. CDR3 in DNA: TGCGCCAGCAGCCAAGATTTCGGGGTTGGACAGGGTCAGTACGAGCAGTACTTC. Translated: CASSQDFGVGQGQYEQYF.

The rearrangement uses TRBV29-1 and TRBJ1-1; tentative D call: TRBD1 (5 bases). Germline CDR1 is SQVTM and CDR2 is ANQGSEA. The CDR3 totals 12 residues. V lost 4 bases to trimming and J lost 3 bases, with 9 bases between them. The CDR3 here is CSVVGGDTEAFF. CDR3 in DNA: TGCAGCGTTGTCGGGGGGGACACTGAAGCTTTCTTT.

The chain is built from TRBV24-1 and TRBJ2-2; 7 bases line up with TRBD1. The CDR3 totals 16 residues. V was clipped by 1 base and J by 3 bases; unmatched bases: 4. Germline V gives CDR1 KGHDR, CDR2 SFDVKD. In DNA, the CDR3 is TGTGCCACCAGTGATTTTCACAGGGGTGACACCGGGGAGCTGTTTTTT. Amino acids: CATSDFHRGDTGELFF.

The chain employs TRBV4-3 and TRBJ2-2; TRBD1 aligns across 10 bases. CDR3 length: 13 residues. From germline, CDR1 is LGHNA and CDR2 YSLEER. The ends lost 6 bases at V and 10 bases at J; junction bases unmatched: 5. In DNA form, the CDR3 reads TGCGCCAGCAGGGACAGGGGGATACCGGAGCTGTTTTTT. It encodes CASRDRGIPELFF.

V usage is TRBV27 and J usage is TRBJ1-1; 10 bases are a match to TRBD1. The CDR3 sequence is 14 residues long. Germline V CDR1 and CDR2: MNHEY, SMNVEV (reference sequence). Germline trimming cut 5 bases from V and 14 bases from J; bases unmatched to any gene: 14. The CDR3 sequence: CASSPGQGPLIGFF. In DNA, the CDR3 is TGTGCCAGCAGTCCGGGACAGGGGCCCTTAATCGGCTTCTTT.

The J gene is TRBJ1-2, the V gene TRBV6-5; TRBD1 is a possible D gene (5 bases). Germline values: CDR1 MNHEY, CDR2 SVGAGI. The CDR3 length is 15 residues. Trimming removed 2 bases at V and 4 bases at J, with 14 bases between. The CDR3 DNA reads as TGTGCCAGCAGTTACGTCAGGGAACCGATCTATGGCTACACCTTC. This translates into CASSYVREPIYGYTF.

The V gene is TRBV19, the J gene TRBJ1-2, with D tentatively TRBD1 (5 bases). The CDR3 extends over 13 amino acids. Germline V gene data show CDR1 as LNHDA and CDR2 as SQIVND (reference sequence). Trimming shortened V by 3 bases and J by 8 bases, and 13 bases separated the two germline ends. CDR3: CASSMGRAGGYTF. CDR3 DNA sequence: TGTGCCAGTAGTATGGGCAGGGCTGGAGGCTACACCTTC.

J is TRBJ1-1 and V is TRBV6-5, with 9 bases matching TRBD1. The CDR3 totals 15 residues. V gave up 8 bases and J gave up 6 bases; unmatched junction bases: 13. Germline V gene data show CDR1 as MNHEY and CDR2 as SVGAGI. CDR3 nucleotide sequence: TGTGCCAGCTATTTCGGCACAGGGGGCAGGGCTGAAGCTTTCTTT. It yields the protein CASYFGTGGRAEAFF.

The V call is TRBV5-1, the J call TRBJ2-3, with D tentatively TRBD2 (5 bases). Germline V lookup: CDR1 SGHRS, CDR2 YFSETQ. The CDR3 has 14 amino acids. V was trimmed by 0 bases and J by 6 bases, leaving 11 bases between them. CDR3 nucleotides: TGCGCCAGCAGCTTGGCCGCTGGCGGGGATACGCAGTATTTT. It translates to CASSLAAGGDTQYF.

This chain links TRBV2 with TRBJ1-1; the D is unclear. The CDR3 has 11 residues. Germline CDR1 and CDR2: SNHLY and FYNNEI. Trimming pared 0 bases from V and 8 bases from J, leaving 4 bases between. CDR3 bases: TGTGCCAGCAGTGAAGCAGAGGAAGCTTTCTTT. Residues: CASSEAEEAFF.

The chain links TRBV10-3 to TRBJ1-1; no clear D. Looked up from germline, CDR1 is ENHRY and CDR2 is SYGVKD. The CDR3 extends over 13 amino acids. Trimming removed 5 bases at V and 6 bases at J, with 13 bases between. CDR3 nucleotide sequence: TGTGCCATCAGTTCCCAACCCCCAGCTGAAGCTTTCTTT. Its protein product is CAISSQPPAEAFF.

This sequence joins TRBV5-1 and TRBJ2-5; 10 bases map to TRBD2. Losses at the gene ends were 2 bases for V and 2 bases for J; bases not matched to a gene: 6. Germline V gene sequence: CDR1 SGHRS, CDR2 YFSETQ. CDR3 length: 16 amino acids. The CDR3 loop is CASSLSATSGQETQYF. Written as DNA, the CDR3 is TGCGCCAGCAGCTTATCGGCGACTAGCGGGCAAGAGACCCAGTACTTC.

The chain couples TRBV9 to TRBJ2-1; D uncertain. Trimming removed 4 bases at V and 7 bases at J, with 21 bases between. The CDR3 spans 16 residues. From germline, CDR1 is SGDLS and CDR2 YYNGEE. CDR3 nucleotide sequence: TGTGCCAGCAGCCAACCCCCCTTACTATCAATGAATGAGCAGTTCTTC. It is translated as CASSQPPLLSMNEQFF.